These T cell receptor beta chains were read from a single sample in a study of T cells in Graves' hyperthyroidism and ophthalmopathy. TCRdb reanalysed the multiplex PCR reads using MiXCR and keeps one entry per CDR3 protein. The sample lists some 350,000 distinct CDR3 sequences; around 15% were seen once. The sample was blood. All receptors come from a woman aged 55-75 years with Graves' ophthalmopathy. Each CDR3 is given with its conserved first and last residue. The order of the fields is clone size, J gene, D gene, V gene, CDR3 DNA, CDR3 protein. The D gene is left open where the match is weak. The size entry is marked missing in some rows and otherwise reads once, few, many or a size class.

>many|TRBJ2-1|TRBD2|TRBV2
TGTGCCAGCAGTGGAGGGACTACATACAATGAGCAGTTCTTC
CASSGGTTYNEQFF
>many|TRBJ2-3|-|TRBV7-2
TGTGCCAGCAGCTTTATCACAGATACGCAGTATTTT
CASSFITDTQYF
>-|TRBJ2-5|-|TRBV7-2
TGTGCCAGCAGTCCGACAGTTTCGGCACAAGAGACCCAGTACTTC
CASSPTVSAQETQYF
>many|TRBJ2-2|-|TRBV5-1
TGCGCCAGCAGCCCGGGCGGGATTAACACCGGGGAGCTGTTTTTT
CASSPGGINTGELFF
>many|TRBJ1-1|-|TRBV6-1
TGTGCCAGCAGCAGACAGACGAACACTGAAGCTTTCTTT
CASSRQTNTEAFF
>few|TRBJ2-1|-|TRBV4-2
TGTGCCAGCAGCCAGGGGGCTGGCTCCTACAATGAGCAGTTCTTC
CASSQGAGSYNEQFF
>-|TRBJ1-2|-|TRBV19
TGTGCCAGTAGTATATCTGGGGTCGGCTACACCTTC
CASSISGVGYTF
>few|TRBJ2-3|-|TRBV12-3/TRBV12-4
TGTGCCAGCAGCCCGATAGATACGCAGTATTTT
CASSPIDTQYF
>-|TRBJ2-3|TRBD2|TRBV2
TGTGCCAGCCGCTTACTAGCGGGAGACGGAGATACGCAGTATTTT
CASRLLAGDGDTQYF
>few|TRBJ2-2|TRBD1|TRBV29-1
TGCAGCGTTGAAATGACAGGGGTGGCTCCTGGGCGGCTGTTTTTT
CSVEMTGVAPGRLFF
>many|TRBJ2-7|-|TRBV28
TGTGCCAGCAGTAAAGGGGCGGGCTACGAGCAGTACTTC
CASSKGAGYEQYF
>-|TRBJ1-5|-|TRBV19
TGTGCCAGTAGTATAGATTGGGCCCACAATCAGCCCCAGCATTTT
CASSIDWAHNQPQHF
>many|TRBJ1-2|-|TRBV6-1
TGTGCCAGCAGTTCCAATCAGGGGTACTATGGCTACACCTTC
CASSSNQGYYGYTF
>-|TRBJ2-5|-|TRBV18
TGTGCCAGCTCACCACCGGGGTTTAAGACCCAGTACTTC
CASSPPGFKTQYF
>few|TRBJ1-4|-|TRBV7-8
TGTGCCAGCAGCCCCCCCCGAAGGACAACTAATGAAAAACTGTTTTTT
CASSPPRRTTNEKLFF
>many|TRBJ2-1|-|TRBV7-3
TGTGCCAGCAGCTTAAGGGAGTACAATGAGCAGTTCTTC
CASSLREYNEQFF
>few|TRBJ2-1|TRBD2|TRBV19
TGTGCCAGTAGTACTATAGCGGGAGGCTCCTACAATGAGCAGTTCTTC
CASSTIAGGSYNEQFF
>-|TRBJ1-5|-|TRBV28
TGTGCCAGCAGCGCCATAAGGGGGGACAATCAGCCCCAGCATTTT
CASSAIRGDNQPQHF
>many|TRBJ2-5|TRBD1|TRBV7-2
TGTGCCAGCAGCGACAGGGGGGATGGGCGGCAAGAGACCCAGTACTTC
CASSDRGDGRQETQYF
>many|TRBJ2-5|-|TRBV6-2/TRBV6-3
TGTGCCAGCAGTTACTCGTCGAGGCAAGAGACCCAGTACTTC
CASSYSSRQETQYF
>many|TRBJ2-4|TRBD1|TRBV6-2/TRBV6-3
TGTGCCAGCAGCCTTGGACAGGGGGCAACCAAAAACATTCAGTACTTC
CASSLGQGATKNIQYF
>many|TRBJ1-1|-|TRBV28
TGTGCCAGCAGTTTATTGGAACCGGGCGAAGCTTTCTTT
CASSLLEPGEAFF